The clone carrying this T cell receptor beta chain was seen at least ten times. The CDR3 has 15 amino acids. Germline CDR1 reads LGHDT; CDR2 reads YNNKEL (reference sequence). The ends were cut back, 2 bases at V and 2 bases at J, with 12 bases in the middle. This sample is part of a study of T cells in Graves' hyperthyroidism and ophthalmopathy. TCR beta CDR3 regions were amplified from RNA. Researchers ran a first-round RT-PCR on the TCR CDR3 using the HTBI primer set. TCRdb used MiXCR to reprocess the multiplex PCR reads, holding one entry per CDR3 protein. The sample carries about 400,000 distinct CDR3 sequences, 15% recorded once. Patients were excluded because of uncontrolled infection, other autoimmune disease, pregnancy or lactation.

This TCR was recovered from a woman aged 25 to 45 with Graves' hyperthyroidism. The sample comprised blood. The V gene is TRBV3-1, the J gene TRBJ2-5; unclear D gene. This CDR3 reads CASSQLRTAQETQYF. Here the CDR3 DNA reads TGTGCCAGCAGCCAATTGAGAACGGCTCAAGAGACCCAGTACTTC.